Reported below is one T cell receptor (beta chain). These data are taken from a study of cytomegalovirus exposure and HLA in healthy donors. The V and J ends lost 4 bases and 11 bases respectively, with 20 bases between them. Germline V gives CDR1 SGHTA, CDR2 FQGTGA. The CDR3 is 14 amino acids. The PCR made use of 60 Vbeta and 13 Jbeta primers. Sequenced by immunoSEQ multiplex PCR; TCRdb stores in-frame clones only, minus some. The sample contains tens of thousands of clones, roughly 80% of which appear only once. This chain uses TRBV7-3 with TRBJ1-1, with a possible D match to TRBD1 (6 bases). Sample: PBMCs. The TCR was taken from a human donor in good health. Here the CDR3 reads CASSSGTNPSNAFF. The CDR3, as DNA: TGTGCCAGCAGCTCCGGGACAAACCCCTCCAATGCTTTCTTT.